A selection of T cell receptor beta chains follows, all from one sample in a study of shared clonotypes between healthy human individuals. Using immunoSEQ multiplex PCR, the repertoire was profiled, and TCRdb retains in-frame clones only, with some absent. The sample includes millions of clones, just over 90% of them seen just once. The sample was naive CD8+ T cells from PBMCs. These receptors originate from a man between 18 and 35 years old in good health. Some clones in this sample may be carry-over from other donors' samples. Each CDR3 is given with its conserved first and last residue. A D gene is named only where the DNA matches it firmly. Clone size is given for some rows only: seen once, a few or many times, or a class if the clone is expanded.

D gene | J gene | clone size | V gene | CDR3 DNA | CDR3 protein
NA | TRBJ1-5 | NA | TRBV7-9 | TGTGCCAGCAGCTCCTGGACGGGGGATAGCAATCAGCCCCAGCATTTT | CASSSWTGDSNQPQHF
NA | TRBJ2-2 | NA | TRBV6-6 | TGTGCCAGCAGTTACTCGGCGGGCTCCGGGGAGCTGTTTTTT | CASSYSAGSGELFF
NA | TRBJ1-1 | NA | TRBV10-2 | TGCGCCAGCAGTGAGTCCCCTGAAGCTTTCTTT | CASSESPEAFF
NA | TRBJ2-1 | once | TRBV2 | TGTGCCAGCGCCCCACTTGGGGCTCCCTCCTACAATGAGCAGTTCTTC | CASAPLGAPSYNEQFF
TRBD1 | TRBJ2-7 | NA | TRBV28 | TGTGCCAGCAGTTTACCCACTAACAGGGGCTACGAGCAGTACTTC | CASSLPTNRGYEQYF
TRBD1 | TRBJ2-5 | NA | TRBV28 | TGTGCCAGCAGTGCCCTGACAGGGGCTCCTGGAGAGACCCAGTACTTC | CASSALTGAPGETQYF
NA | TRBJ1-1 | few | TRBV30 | TGTGCCTGGAGTGTCCTGACGGCCACTGAAGCTTTCTTT | CAWSVLTATEAFF
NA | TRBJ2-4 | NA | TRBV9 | TGTGCCAGCAGCGTAGTAGGCGGGACCGGAAACATTCAGTACTTC | CASSVVGGTGNIQYF
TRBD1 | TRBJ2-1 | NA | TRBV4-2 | TGTGCCAGCAGCCAAGACGTAGGACAGGGGGCCGATGAGCAGTTCTTC | CASSQDVGQGADEQFF
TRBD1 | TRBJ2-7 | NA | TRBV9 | TGTGCCAGCAGCTCTGGGACAGGTCCGCTGTACGAGCAGTACTTC | CASSSGTGPLYEQYF
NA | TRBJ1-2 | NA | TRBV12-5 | TGTGCTAGTGGTTTGGGACAGACAAGCAACTATGGCTACACCTTC | CASGLGQTSNYGYTF
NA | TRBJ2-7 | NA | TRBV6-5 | TGTGCCAGCAGTTACTCTGACAGTGAGTACGAGCAGTACTTC | CASSYSDSEYEQYF
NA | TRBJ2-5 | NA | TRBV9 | TGTGCCAGCAGCGGTAGTGTACAAAATGGCCAGTACTTC | CASSGSVQNGQYF
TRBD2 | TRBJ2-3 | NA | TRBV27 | TGTGCCAGCAGTTTTTTGCGGAGCGGGGGTAGCACAGATACGCAGTATTTT | CASSFLRSGGSTDTQYF
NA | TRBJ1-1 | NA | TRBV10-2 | TGCGCCAGCAGTGATGCCAGGGGCACTGAAGCTTTCTTT | CASSDARGTEAFF
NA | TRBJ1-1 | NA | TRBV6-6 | TGTGCCAGCAGTTACGCCCCTGGGGGCACTGAAGCTTTCTTT | CASSYAPGGTEAFF
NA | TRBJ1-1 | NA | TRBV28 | TGTGCCAGCGGAACAGGTGCCAGGAACACTGAAGCTTTCTTT | CASGTGARNTEAFF
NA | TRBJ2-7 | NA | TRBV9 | TGTGCCAGCAGCGCAAGGCCGGAAGACTGGGTCTACGAGCAGTACTTC | CASSARPEDWVYEQYF
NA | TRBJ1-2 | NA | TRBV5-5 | TGTGCCAGCAGCTTGGAATCCAGAGAGATCGGTTTAAACTATGGCTACACCTTC | CASSLESREIGLNYGYTF
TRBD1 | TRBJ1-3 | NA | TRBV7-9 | TGTGCCAGCAGCTACACAGGGGCGTTTGGAAACACCATATATTTT | CASSYTGAFGNTIYF
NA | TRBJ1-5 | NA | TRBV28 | TGTGCCAGCAGTTTGGGCCTAAGGGGACGGAGCAATCAGCCCCAGCATTTT | CASSLGLRGRSNQPQHF
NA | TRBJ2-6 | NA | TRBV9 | TGTGCCAGCAGCGTGTCTGGGGCCAACGTCCTGACTTTC | CASSVSGANVLTF
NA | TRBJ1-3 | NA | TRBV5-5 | TGTGCCAGCAGCTTGGAACCTCAGAGCTCTGGAAACACCATATATTTT | CASSLEPQSSGNTIYF
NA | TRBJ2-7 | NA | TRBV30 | TGTGCCTGGAGAGGAAGGGTCTCATCTATTTACGAGCAGTACTTC | CAWRGRVSSIYEQYF
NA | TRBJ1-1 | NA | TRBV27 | TGTGCCAGCAGTTTACTGGGGACGAACACTGAAGCTTTCTTT | CASSLLGTNTEAFF
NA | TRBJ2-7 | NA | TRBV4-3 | TGCGCCAGCAGCCCGACACAGAGCTCCTACGAGCAGTACTTC | CASSPTQSSYEQYF
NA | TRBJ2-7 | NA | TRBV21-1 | TGTGCCAGCAGCAAAGCGCCCGGACAGGGGGCTTCCGGGACCTACGAGCAGTACTTC | CASSKAPGQGASGTYEQYF
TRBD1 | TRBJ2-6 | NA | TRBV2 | TGTGCCAGCAGCGACAACCGGGACAGGAAATTCTCTGGGGCCAACGTCCTGACTTTC | CASSDNRDRKFSGANVLTF
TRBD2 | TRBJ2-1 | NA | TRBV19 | TGTGCCAGTAGTCACAGGGGGGGACTAGCGGGAGTTGGTCAGTTCTTC | CASSHRGGLAGVGQFF
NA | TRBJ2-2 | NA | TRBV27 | TGTGCCAGCAGTTTGTTTTCAGGGGGGGTTCACACCGGGGAGCTGTTTTTT | CASSLFSGGVHTGELFF
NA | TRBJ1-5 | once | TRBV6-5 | TGTGGTCATGGTGGGGGTGGCAATCAGCCCCAGCATTTT | CGHGGGGNQPQHF
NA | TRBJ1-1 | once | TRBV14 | TGTGCCAGCAGCCTGCAGAGCGTGAACACTGAAGCTTTCTTT | CASSLQSVNTEAFF
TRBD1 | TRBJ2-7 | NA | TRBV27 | TGTGCCAGCAGTTTAGCTCGGACAGGGAACGGCGAGCAGTACTTC | CASSLARTGNGEQYF
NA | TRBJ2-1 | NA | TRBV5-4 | TGTGCCAGCAGCTTGGCTATTTTAACCTCTATCCCCTACAATGAGCAGTTCTTC | CASSLAILTSIPYNEQFF
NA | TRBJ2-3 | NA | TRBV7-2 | TGTGCCAGCAGCCCCACCAGCGGCACAGATACGCAGTATTTT | CASSPTSGTDTQYF
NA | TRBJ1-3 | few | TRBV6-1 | TGTGCCAGCAGTGATTTGGGGATAACCTCTGGAAACACCATATATTTT | CASSDLGITSGNTIYF
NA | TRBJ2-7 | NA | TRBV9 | TGTGCCAGCAGCGTAGATTCTCGTGAGCAGTACTTC | CASSVDSREQYF
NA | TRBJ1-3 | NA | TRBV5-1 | TGCGCCAGCAGCCCGATGGACAGATACTCTGGAAACACCATATATTTT | CASSPMDRYSGNTIYF
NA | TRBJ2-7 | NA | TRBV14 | TGTGCCAGCAGCCAAGATCAGGGTTGGTTCTACGAGCAGTACTTC | CASSQDQGWFYEQYF
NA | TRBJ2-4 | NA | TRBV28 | TGTGCCAGCAGTTTAGAGGCCAGGATTCAGTACTTC | CASSLEARIQYF
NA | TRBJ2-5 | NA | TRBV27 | TGTGCCAGCAGTTTAGGACTCGGTGCGGAGACCCAGTACTTC | CASSLGLGAETQYF
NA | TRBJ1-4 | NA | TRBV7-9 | TGTGCCAGCAGCTTTCGGCCGATGGCAACTAATGAAAAACTGTTTTTT | CASSFRPMATNEKLFF
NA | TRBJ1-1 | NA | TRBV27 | TGTGCCAGCAGTCCCATTGGAGCCAACACTGAAGCTTTCTTT | CASSPIGANTEAFF
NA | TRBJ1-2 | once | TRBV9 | TGTGCCAGCAGCGAACCCCTTGAGGGCAGGGGCTATGGCTACACCTTC | CASSEPLEGRGYGYTF
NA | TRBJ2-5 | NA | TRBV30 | TGTGCCTGGAATTGGGGTCAAGAGACCCAGTACTTC | CAWNWGQETQYF
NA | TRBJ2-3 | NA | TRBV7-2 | TGTGCCAGCAGCTTAGCAGGGCCGGCTAGCACAGATACGCAGTATTTT | CASSLAGPASTDTQYF
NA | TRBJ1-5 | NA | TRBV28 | TGTGCCAGCAGTTTGGCAGGGCTGGCCGGGTACCAGCCCCAGCATTTT | CASSLAGLAGYQPQHF
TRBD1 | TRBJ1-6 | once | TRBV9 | TGTGCCAGCAGCGTCGGGACAGGGACGAATTCACCCCTCCACTTT | CASSVGTGTNSPLHF
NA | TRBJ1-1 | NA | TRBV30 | TGTGCCTGGGTAGGACTCCCCCAGGTGAACACTGAAGCTTTCTTT | CAWVGLPQVNTEAFF
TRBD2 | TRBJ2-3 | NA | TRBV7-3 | TGTGCCAGCAGCCCGGGACTAGCGAGATCCACAGATACGCAGTATTTT | CASSPGLARSTDTQYF
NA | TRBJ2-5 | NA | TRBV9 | TGTGCCAGCAGCGTACTAGGGTCAGGGGTGGAGACCCAGTACTTC | CASSVLGSGVETQYF